Following are 20 T cell receptor beta chains from one sample sequenced in a study of blood T cell repertoires in COVID-19. The method was immunoSEQ multiplex PCR; TCRdb's version includes in-frame clones alone and lacks a portion of them. This table holds tens of thousands of clones, roughly 87% found once. Sequenced: peripheral blood. All receptors come from a woman over 75 with acute or convalescent COVID-19.

The V gene is TRBV5-1, the J gene TRBJ1-4; possibly TRBD1 for D (6 bases). Germline-derived CDR1 and CDR2 are SGHRS and YFSETQ. The CDR3 runs 16 residues. V was cut by 5 bases and J by 5 bases, with 19 bases left in between. The CDR3 DNA follows: TGCGCCAGCAGTTTAACCGCCGGGACAAGGAATGAAAAACTGTTTTTT. Amino acid sequence: CASSLTAGTRNEKLFF. Complete variable domain (other parts from reference TRBV5-1 and TRBJ1-4): KAGVTQTPRYLIKTRGQQVTLSCSPISGHRSVSWYQQTPGQGLQFLFEYFSETQRNKGNFPGRFSGRQFSNSRSEMNVSTLELGDSALYLCASSLTAGTRNEKLFFGSGTQLSVL.

This chain links TRBV5-4 with TRBJ1-2; 9 bases fit TRBD1. Trimming took 4 bases from V and 0 from J; bases not matched to a gene: 7. This CDR3 comprises 16 residues. CDR1 SGHNT and CDR2 YYREEE come from the germline V gene (reference sequence). CDR3 DNA: TGTGCCAGCAGCCCGGGACAGGGCCTAGCTAACTATGGCTACACCTTC. Protein: CASSPGQGLANYGYTF. The full variable domain, its missing parts supplied by reference TRBV5-4 and TRBJ1-2, is ETGVTQSPTHLIKTRGQQVTLRCSSQSGHNTVSWYQQALGQGPQFIFQYYREEENGRGNFPPRFSGLQFPNYSSELNVNALELDDSALYLCASSPGQGLANYGYTFGSGTRLTVV.

The chain carries TRBV5-1 and TRBJ1-1; D uncertain. Germline V gene data show CDR1 as SGHRS and CDR2 as YFSETQ. Trimming pared 0 bases from V and 1 base from J, leaving 7 bases between. There are 14 residues in the CDR3. CDR3 sequence reads: CASSLASQNTEAFF. In nucleotides, the CDR3 is TGCGCCAGCAGCTTGGCCTCACAGAACACTGAAGCTTTCTTT.

The chain uses TRBV5-6 and TRBJ2-2; maybe TRBD2 (5 bases). The CDR3 sequence is 16 residues long. Germline loops: CDR1 SGHDT, CDR2 YYEEEE. V lost 1 base, J lost 0 bases, and 10 bases lay in between. The chain's CDR3 is CASSLSGRANTGELFF. CDR3 sequence (DNA): TGTGCCAGCAGCTTGAGCGGCCGCGCGAACACCGGGGAGCTGTTTTTT.

The V gene is TRBV3-1 (or the pseudogene TRBV3-2), the J gene TRBJ1-2; 7 bases fit TRBD1. The V segment lost 4 bases and the J segment 7 bases; nucleotides outside the gene matches: 3. The CDR3 is 12 amino acids. CDR1 LGHDT and CDR2 YNNKEL come from the germline V gene (reference sequence). As DNA, the CDR3 is TGTGCCAGCAGCCCGAGACAGGGTGGCTACACCTTC. It is translated as CASSPRQGGYTF.

The V call is TRBV27, the J call TRBJ1-2, with 7 positions matching TRBD1. This CDR3 spans 15 amino acids. V shed 6 bases and J 3 bases; nucleotides not matched to a gene: 10. Germline CDR1 is MNHEY and CDR2 is SMNVEV (reference sequence). CDR3 amino acids: CASSRTGQGDYGYTF. CDR3 in DNA: TGTGCCAGCAGCCGTACCGGCCAGGGGGACTATGGCTACACCTTC.

This chain uses TRBV6-5 with TRBJ1-1; TRBD1 is a possible D gene (5 bases). Germline lookup yields CDR1 MNHEY and CDR2 SVGAGI. Trimming stripped 0 bases from V and 1 base from J, with 9 bases between. The CDR3 spans 15 residues. The CDR3 DNA sequence: TGTGCCAGCAGTTACTCGTGGGGCCGGAACACTGAAGCTTTCTTT. Translated, it gives CASSYSWGRNTEAFF.

J is TRBJ2-4 and V is TRBV19; maybe TRBD1 (5 bases). Germline V lookup: CDR1 LNHDA, CDR2 SQIVND (reference sequence). This CDR3 contains 14 residues. The V end lost 5 bases, the J end lost 2 bases, and 10 bases lay between the germline ends. CDR3 nucleotide sequence: TGTGCCAGTAGTCCACAGGTTTCCAAAAACATTCAGTACTTC. It specifies CASSPQVSKNIQYF.

The CDR3 region has the DNA TGTGCCTCCTTCTACGAGCAGTACGTC. The encoded protein is CASFYEQYV. The chain recombines TRBV28 with TRBJ2-7, with D uncertain. The CDR3 consists of 9 residues. V lost 11 bases and J lost 3, with 5 bases in between. The V gene's germline CDR1 is MDHEN and CDR2 SYDVKM.

This sequence joins TRBV24-1 and TRBJ2-1; TRBD1 matches 11 bases. The CDR3 has 16 amino acids. Losses at the gene ends were 4 bases for V and 4 bases for J; bases not matched to a gene: 5. Germline lookup yields CDR1 KGHDR and CDR2 SFDVKD. The CDR3 protein is CATSDSDRGRYNEQFF. In DNA form, the CDR3 reads TGTGCCACCAGTGACTCGGACAGGGGGCGGTACAATGAGCAGTTCTTC.

In its sample, this clone was seen a few times. The rearrangement links TRBV7-8 to TRBJ1-6; TRBD1 matches at 7 bases. The V segment lost 5 bases and the J segment 8 bases; nucleotides outside the gene matches: 6. The CDR3 spans 14 residues. Germline V gene data show CDR1 as SGHVS and CDR2 as FQNEAQ. The CDR3 DNA follows: TGTGCCAGCAGCCCGCGAACAGGGGATTCACCCCTCCACTTT. Translated, it gives CASSPRTGDSPLHF.

The genes are TRBV4-1 and TRBJ1-2; D perhaps matches TRBD1 (5 bases). Germline V gene lookup returns CDR1 MGHRA and CDR2 YSYEKL. Trimming pared 7 bases from V and 0 bases from J, leaving 15 bases between. This CDR3 spans 15 amino acids. In DNA form, the CDR3 reads TGCGCCAGCACCGGCGGGGCGGAGGCTAACTATGGCTACACCTTC. Protein: CASTGGAEANYGYTF.

This chain joins TRBV10-1 and TRBJ1-2; perhaps TRBD1 as D (6 bases). This CDR3 has 16 residues. The germline gives CDR1 WNHNN, CDR2 SYGVQD (reference sequence). The V end lost 4 bases, the J end lost 3 bases, and 18 bases lay between the germline ends. The CDR3 coding sequence is TGCGCCAGCAGTGGCCGAGTGGGGGCCCGAGACTATGGCTACACCTTC. Translation: CASSGRVGARDYGYTF.

Note on this clone: Compared with germline, one end of the junction differs, possibly owing to a read error. The chain links TRBV30 to TRBJ2-1; TRBD2 matches 14 bases. CDR3 size: 14 residues. Germline V gene data show CDR1 as GTSNPN and CDR2 as SVGIG (reference sequence). CDR3 protein: CAWSPTSGGAGLLF. DNA for the CDR3: TGTGCCTGGAGTCCGACTAGCGGGGGGGCCGGATTGCTCTTC.

The genes are TRBV27 and TRBJ2-1, with TRBD1 as a possible D gene (6 bases). Germline CDR1 MNHEY, CDR2 SMNVEV (reference sequence). The germline V and J ends were trimmed by 3 bases and 0 bases, with 18 bases remaining between them. The CDR3 covers 18 residues. For the CDR3, the DNA is TGTGCCAGCAGTTTGGACCTCCGGGACACCAGCTCCTACAATGAGCAGTTCTTC. Amino acid sequence: CASSLDLRDTSSYNEQFF.

This chain joins TRBV5-1 and TRBJ1-6, with 10 nucleotides matching TRBD1. Germline CDR1 is SGHRS and CDR2 is YFSETQ. The CDR3 totals 14 residues. Losses at the gene ends were 4 bases for V and 12 bases for J; bases not matched to a gene: 7. CDR3 sequence reads: CASSKGQGEGPLHF. In DNA form, the CDR3 reads TGCGCCAGCAGCAAAGGACAGGGGGAGGGACCCCTCCACTTT.

The V gene is TRBV7-9, the J gene TRBJ1-4; 9 bases are a match to TRBD1. This CDR3 comprises 15 residues. V dropped 3 bases and J dropped 8; count of bases not matched to a gene: 7. Germline V CDR1 and CDR2: SEHNR, FQNEAQ (reference sequence). The CDR3 reads CASSFGTGQGEKLFF. CDR3 DNA sequence: TGTGCCAGCAGCTTTGGGACAGGGCAAGGGGAAAAACTGTTTTTT.

The CDR3 DNA reads as TGTGCCAGCAGCGCGCCGGGACAGAATTCACCCCTCCACTTT. It specifies CASSAPGQNSPLHF. The rearrangement links TRBV9 to TRBJ1-6; 7 nucleotides align to TRBD1. Germline V gene data show CDR1 as SGDLS and CDR2 as YYNGEE. The CDR3 consists of 14 residues. The V and J ends lost 3 bases and 7 bases, in that order; junction bases with no gene match: 4.

The CDR3 protein is CASSSGGETQYF. The CDR3, as DNA: TGCGCCAGCAGTTCAGGGGGAGAGACCCAGTACTTC. The V call is TRBV10-1, the J call TRBJ2-5; 7 nucleotides match TRBD1. The CDR3 consists of 12 residues. Losses at the gene ends were 5 bases for V and 4 bases for J; bases not matched to a gene: 1. Germline V lookup: CDR1 WNHNN, CDR2 SYGVQD (reference sequence).

The V gene is TRBV11-2, the J gene TRBJ2-7, with 7 nucleotides matching TRBD1. V trimming: 2 bases; J trimming: 4 bases; junction bases outside the gene matches: 8. Germline values: CDR1 SGHAT, CDR2 FQNNGV. The CDR3 has 15 residues. CDR3 in DNA: TGTGCCAGCAGCTTATCCCCCGGGACAGCTTACGAGCAGTACGTC. The encoded protein is CASSLSPGTAYEQYV.